These T cell receptor beta chains were read from a single sample in a study of shared clonotypes between healthy human individuals. Method: immunoSEQ multiplex PCR; TCRdb's copy keeps in-frame clones and lacks some. The top ten hold roughly 0.1% of the sample, which has about 650,000 clones, around 95% seen once. Specimen: naive CD8+ T cells sorted from blood. Receptors originate from a woman in her twenties or thirties in good health. Each CDR3 is given with its conserved first and last residue. The D gene is left open where the match is weak. Clone size is shown for a subset of rows, as once, few, many or a class of expanded clone.

V,J,D,size,DNA,CDR3
TRBV5-4,TRBJ2-7,NA,NA,TGTGCCAGCAGCTTATGGCTTCAGGGTCCCGAGCAGTACTTC,CASSLWLQGPEQYF
TRBV27,TRBJ2-5,TRBD2,NA,TGTGCCAGCAGTCCCCGGACTAGCCGCCGGGAGACCCAGTACTTC,CASSPRTSRRETQYF
TRBV5-1,TRBJ2-3,TRBD2,NA,TGCGCCAGCAGCTTGGGATCTAGCGGGAGGGACACAGGGACGCAGTATTTT,CASSLGSSGRDTGTQYF
TRBV30,TRBJ2-7,NA,NA,TGTGCCTGGAGCCTGTACGGCTACGAGCAGTACTTC,CAWSLYGYEQYF
TRBV11-2,TRBJ2-2,TRBD2,NA,TGTGCCAGCCTGAAACTAGCGGGGGTCGCGAACACCGGGGAGCTGTTTTTT,CASLKLAGVANTGELFF
TRBV5-4,TRBJ2-2,NA,NA,TGTGCCAGCAGCTTGGCTCTTATCGGCAGGGCGGGCGGGGAGCTGTTTTTT,CASSLALIGRAGGELFF
TRBV5-6,TRBJ2-7,NA,NA,TGTGCCAGCAGCTTCGGTGGCGAGCAGTACTTC,CASSFGGEQYF
TRBV28,TRBJ2-7,NA,NA,TGTGCCAGCAGTTTATTCTCAGACAGCGACCCCTACGAGCAGTACTTC,CASSLFSDSDPYEQYF
TRBV5-4,TRBJ2-7,NA,few,TGTGCCAGCAGCTCCCTTAACGAGCAGTACTTC,CASSSLNEQYF
TRBV9,TRBJ2-1,TRBD2,NA,TGTGCCAGCAGCGTAGCGAGACTAGCGGGAACCTACAATGAGCAGTTCTTC,CASSVARLAGTYNEQFF
TRBV6-6,TRBJ2-1,TRBD1,NA,TGTGCCAGCAGTTATTCTGGACAGGGGCTCGAGAATGAGCAGTTCTTC,CASSYSGQGLENEQFF
TRBV6-4,TRBJ1-1,NA,once,TGTGCCAGCAGTGACTCGCCGGGCTATGAAGCTTTCTTT,CASSDSPGYEAFF
TRBV13,TRBJ2-7,NA,NA,TGTGCCAGCAACTACGGACAGTCCTACGAGCAGTACTTC,CASNYGQSYEQYF
TRBV30,TRBJ1-4,NA,NA,TGTGCCTGGAGTGTTATTAGTACTAATGAAAAACTGTTTTTT,CAWSVISTNEKLFF
TRBV27,TRBJ2-1,TRBD2,once,TGTGCCAGCAGTTTAGGGACTAGCGGGAGGGCCGCCCAGTTCTTC,CASSLGTSGRAAQFF
TRBV6-7,TRBJ2-7,TRBD2,NA,TGTGCCAGCAATTCGGGACTAGCGGGAGGTTCCTACGATCAGTACTTC,CASNSGLAGGSYDQYF
TRBV30,TRBJ1-6,TRBD1,NA,TGTGCCTGGAAAATCCTGACAGGGTTGAATTCACCCCTCCACTTT,CAWKILTGLNSPLHF
TRBV5-4,TRBJ1-1,TRBD1,NA,TGTGCCAGCAGCTTGTCGTCAGGGGGTGGGACTGAAGCTTTCTTT,CASSLSSGGGTEAFF
TRBV13,TRBJ2-1,TRBD2,NA,TGTGCCAGCAGCTCCCTGACTAGCGGTGCCTACAATGAGCAGTTCTTC,CASSSLTSGAYNEQFF
TRBV11-2,TRBJ2-7,TRBD1,NA,TGTGCCAGCAGCTTCCTACCGCTTTCACAGGGGGCCTACTACGAGCAGTACTTC,CASSFLPLSQGAYYEQYF
TRBV5-6,TRBJ1-2,NA,NA,TGTGCCAGCAGCCCGGAAGGGTATGGCTACACCTTC,CASSPEGYGYTF
TRBV7-9,TRBJ1-3,NA,NA,TGTGCCAGCAGCTTAGAAACAGCCCCTGGAAACACCATATATTTT,CASSLETAPGNTIYF
TRBV14,TRBJ1-5,NA,NA,TGTGCCAGCAGCCTGGCGGGGGGTCAGCCCCAGCATTTT,CASSLAGGQPQHF
TRBV27,TRBJ2-5,NA,NA,TGTGCCAGCAGTCCCGTAGATAGGTTGGAGACCCAGTACTTC,CASSPVDRLETQYF
TRBV9,TRBJ1-2,NA,NA,TGTGCCAGCAGCGGTGGAACAGGGAACTATGGCTACACCTTC,CASSGGTGNYGYTF
TRBV5-1,TRBJ2-7,TRBD2,NA,TGCGCCAGCAGAGACGGACTAGCGATATCCTACGAGCAGTACTTC,CASRDGLAISYEQYF
TRBV9,TRBJ2-1,NA,NA,TGTGCCAGCAGCGTAATGGCTGCGATCTCCTACAATGAGCAGTTCTTC,CASSVMAAISYNEQFF
TRBV6-5,TRBJ2-7,NA,NA,TGTGCCAGCAGTTCCTCTGACAGCTCCTACGAGCAGTACTTC,CASSSSDSSYEQYF
TRBV4-1,TRBJ2-7,NA,NA,TGCGCCAGCAGCCAAGTGCCGGAGAGATCCTACGAGCAGTACTTC,CASSQVPERSYEQYF
TRBV11-2,TRBJ2-7,NA,NA,TGTGCCAGCAGCTTAGAATCTGGATACGAGCAGTACTTC,CASSLESGYEQYF
TRBV5-1,TRBJ1-1,NA,NA,TGCGCCAGCCGCCCGATAAGATCGGAATTGAACACTGAAGCTTTCTTT,CASRPIRSELNTEAFF
TRBV10-2,TRBJ1-5,NA,NA,TGCGCCAGCAGTGAGTCGGGACGTCCCTATAGCAATCAGCCCCAGCATTTT,CASSESGRPYSNQPQHF
TRBV5-6,TRBJ2-7,TRBD1,NA,TGTGCCAGCAGCTGGGGACAGGGCACCTACGAGCAGTACTTC,CASSWGQGTYEQYF
TRBV11-3,TRBJ2-7,NA,NA,TGTGCCAGCAGCTCCGGACTTTCCTACGAGCAGTACTTC,CASSSGLSYEQYF
TRBV27,TRBJ2-7,NA,NA,TGTGCCAGCAGTTTTATCGGCAGAGCACCCTACGAGCAGTACTTC,CASSFIGRAPYEQYF
TRBV4-1,TRBJ2-7,TRBD2,NA,TGCGCCAGCAGCCAAGGGACTAGCGGGACGTGGGAGCAGTACTTC,CASSQGTSGTWEQYF
TRBV27,TRBJ1-5,NA,few,TGTGCCAGCAGTTTATCTGCACAGGGAATCAATCAGCCCCAGCATTTT,CASSLSAQGINQPQHF
TRBV19,TRBJ1-1,NA,few,TGTGCCAGTAGTTCCCAATTGAACACTGAAGCTTTCTTT,CASSSQLNTEAFF
TRBV4-1,TRBJ2-7,NA,NA,TGCGCCAGCAGCCAAGCGACAGACTCCTACGAGCAGTACTTC,CASSQATDSYEQYF
TRBV25-1,TRBJ1-1,NA,NA,TGTGCCAGCAGTGAGGGGAACACTGAAGCTTTCTTT,CASSEGNTEAFF
TRBV6-5,TRBJ2-3,NA,NA,TGTGCCAGCAGCCACGGACCAAGCACAGATACGCAGTATTTT,CASSHGPSTDTQYF
TRBV27,TRBJ2-3,TRBD1,once,TGTGCCAGCAGTTTTCAGTTTCCCGGACAGGGAGGAAGAAAGGCAGATACGCAGTATTTT,CASSFQFPGQGGRKADTQYF
TRBV27,TRBJ2-1,TRBD1,NA,TGTGCCAGCAGACTGACAGGGGTCCATGAGCAGTTCTTC,CASRLTGVHEQFF
TRBV20-1,TRBJ1-1,NA,few,TGCAGTGCAGGATTAAACACTGAAGCTTTCTTT,CSAGLNTEAFF
TRBV6-1,TRBJ2-7,NA,NA,TGTGCCAGCGCCCCCCGGGACACTTTCCTATACGAGCAGTACTTC,CASAPRDTFLYEQYF
TRBV7-9,TRBJ2-5,NA,NA,TGTGCCAGCAGCTTAGACGGGGGAGGAGAGACCCAGTACTTC,CASSLDGGGETQYF
TRBV11-2,TRBJ1-1,NA,NA,TGTGCCAGCAGCTTAGGCACCTATGAAGCTTTCTTT,CASSLGTYEAFF
TRBV27,TRBJ2-7,NA,NA,TGTGCCAGCAGTTTATCGGCAGGGAGGTGGGACGAGCAGTACTTC,CASSLSAGRWDEQYF